The 22 T cell receptor beta chains below all came from one sample that was sequenced in a study of monozygotic twins with inflammatory bowel disease. TCRdb re-analyzed the 5' RACE reads; it lists each CDR3 protein once, without DNA. This table lists 110,000 or so distinct CDR3 sequences. The sample was blood. The receptors here all came from a human donor with ulcerative colitis or Crohn's disease, or a healthy co-twin of an affected twin (not recorded which).

V usage is TRBV30 and J usage is TRBJ2-5; the TCRdb D gene call, TRBD1, has no DNA to confirm it. This CDR3 is 13 amino acids long. Germline CDR1 reads GTSNPN; CDR2 reads SVGIG (reference sequence). The CDR3 loop is CAFRGASEETQYF.

This chain connects TRBV24-1 to TRBJ2-1; TCRdb reports TRBD1, a call that lacks DNA to check it against. CDR3 size: 17 residues. The germline V gene encodes CDR1 KGHDR and CDR2 SFDVKD. The chain's CDR3 is CATSDSTGNRIINEQFF.

The chain links TRBV20-1 to TRBJ2-1; TCRdb's D gene call, TRBD1, goes unchecked for lack of DNA. The CDR3 is made up of 16 amino acids. Germline CDR1 DFQATT, CDR2 SNEGSKA (reference sequence). This CDR3 is CSARDGGGASYNEQFF.

V gene TRBV20-1 combines with J gene TRBJ1-5; TCRdb outputs TRBD1, but without DNA this stays unchecked. Per germline, CDR1 DFQATT and CDR2 SNEGSKA (reference sequence). CDR3 length: 14 residues. Here the CDR3 reads CSARAGGRNQPQHF.

CDR3 sequence reads: CSVVVSRGTLGSYEQYF. The chain uses TRBV29-1 and TRBJ2-7; TCRdb names TRBD2, which stays unverified in the absence of DNA. Germline CDR1 reads SQVTM; CDR2 reads ANQGSEA. The CDR3 is 17 residues long.

The chain carries TRBV5-1 and TRBJ2-3; TCRdb's D call of TRBD2 is untestable without DNA. The CDR3 has 19 residues. The germline V gene encodes CDR1 SGHRS and CDR2 YFSETQ. The CDR3 is CASSPEALAGDLGTDTQYF.

The chain uses TRBV10-3 and TRBJ2-1; TCRdb's D call, TRBD2, is unchecked because there is no DNA. The V gene's germline CDR1 is ENHRY and CDR2 SYGVKD. The CDR3 is 13 residues long. CDR3 sequence: CATQEAGNNEQFF.

The chain combines TRBV20-1 with TRBJ2-4; TCRdb outputs TRBD1, but without DNA this stays unchecked. Germline CDR1 reads DFQATT; CDR2 reads SNEGSKA (reference sequence). The CDR3 runs to 12 residues. The CDR3 loop is CSASRPTPIQYF.

J is TRBJ1-2 and V is TRBV7-2. Germline values: CDR1 SGHTA, CDR2 FQGNSA. The CDR3 totals 13 residues. This chain's CDR3 is CASSPVARRGYTF.

V and J are TRBV2 and TRBJ1-3; TCRdb returns TRBD1, unconfirmable since there is no DNA. The CDR3 has 12 amino acids. CDR1 and CDR2 from the germline V gene are SNHLY and FYNNEI. This CDR3 reads CASSGDTSTIYF.

V and J are TRBV7-2 and TRBJ2-1; TCRdb's D call, TRBD1, is unchecked because there is no DNA. The CDR3 has 13 residues. Germline lookup yields CDR1 SGHTA and CDR2 FQGNSA. CDR3 sequence: CASTLNYNGEQFF.

The chain joins TRBV12-3 or TRBV12-4 to TRBJ1-6. The CDR3 has 13 amino acids. The CDR3 loop reads CASRGLTGSPLHF.

The J gene is TRBJ2-1, the V gene TRBV5-1; absent DNA, TCRdb's TRBD1 call cannot be checked. The CDR3 is 15 residues long. Germline V CDR1 and CDR2: SGHRS, YFSETQ. This chain's CDR3 is CASSEAGDTYNEQFF.

The J gene is TRBJ2-1, the V gene TRBV20-1. This CDR3 is built from 16 residues. Germline lookup yields CDR1 DFQATT and CDR2 SNEGSKA (reference sequence). The CDR3 spells CSAIAFHDSTYNEQFF.

The gene calls are TRBV6-1 and TRBJ1-4; without DNA, the TCRdb call of TRBD1 cannot be checked. This CDR3 is 15 amino acids long. Looked up from germline, CDR1 is MNHNS and CDR2 is SASEGT. CDR3 loop: CASSEAPRGGEKLFF.

V is TRBV18 and J is TRBJ2-7; TCRdb proposes TRBD1, but this gene call is untestable without DNA. CDR3 length: 13 residues. The germline CDR1 and CDR2 sequences are KGHSH and LQKENI. The CDR3 spells CASSPPTGYEQYF.

This sequence joins TRBV6-1 and TRBJ1-2; TCRdb designates TRBD1, a call that cannot be tested without DNA. The germline CDR1 and CDR2 sequences are MNHNS and SASEGT. This CDR3 region has 15 residues. The chain's CDR3 is CASCRSKATDYGYTF.

The rearrangement joins TRBV10-3 to TRBJ2-1. Germline lookup yields CDR1 ENHRY and CDR2 SYGVKD. This CDR3 comprises 11 residues. This CDR3 is CAISDSTGQFF.

J is TRBJ2-1 and V is TRBV28. The germline V gene has CDR1 MDHEN and CDR2 SYDVKM. This CDR3 contains 14 residues. CDR3: CASSTSSSYNEQFF.

This chain connects TRBV5-5 to TRBJ2-5. This CDR3 is built from 15 residues. CDR1 and CDR2 (germline): SGHKS, YYEKEE (reference sequence). The CDR3 reads CASSLAASSQETQYF.

The chain joins TRBV7-2 to TRBJ2-2. The CDR3 length is 14 residues. Germline V gives CDR1 SGHTA, CDR2 FQGNSA. The CDR3 is CASSLTVETGELFF. The whole variable domain, filled in from reference TRBV7-2 and TRBJ2-2, reads GAGVSQSPSNKVTEKGKDVELRCDPISGHTALYWYRQSLGQGLEFLIYFQGNSAPDKSGLPSDRFSAERTGGSVSTLTIQRTQQEDSAVYLCASSLTVETGELFFGEGSRLTVL.

The chain uses TRBV7-3 and TRBJ2-2. The CDR3 is made up of 16 amino acids. Germline values: CDR1 SGHTA, CDR2 FQGTGA. This CDR3 reads CASSLQGPMNTGELFF.